Listed here are 9 T cell receptor beta chains from one sample, sequenced in a study of OX40 agonist ivuxolimab in advanced cancers. Assay: immunoSEQ multiplex PCR; the TCRdb copy retains only in-frame clones and omits some. The profile shows some 82,000 clones, about 90% of them singletons. The specimen comprised CD4+ or CD8+ T cells sorted from blood, sampled in a trial of the OX40 agonist ivuxolimab. These receptors all stem from an adult with an advanced solid tumor such as melanoma, head and neck, liver or kidney cancer.

The J gene is TRBJ1-4, the V gene TRBV9; tentatively, D is TRBD1 (5 bases). The CDR3 contains 15 residues. The V gene lost 0 bases and the J gene lost 4 bases, with 10 bases spanning the gap. Looked up from germline, CDR1 is SGDLS and CDR2 is YYNGEE. CDR3 coding DNA: TGTGCCAGCAGCGTAGGGGGCAGGATTAATGAAAAACTGTTTTTT. Protein: CASSVGGRINEKLFF.

This clone was found once. The rearrangement joins TRBV6-5 to TRBJ1-5, with D possibly matching TRBD1 (6 bases). V was trimmed by 5 bases and J by 5 bases, leaving 16 bases between them. CDR3 length equals 15 residues. Per the germline V gene, CDR1 is MNHEY and CDR2 is SVGAGI. This chain's CDR3 is CASSPEGGGHQPQHF. Written as DNA, the CDR3 is TGTGCCAGCAGTCCGGAGGGGGGAGGTCATCAGCCCCAGCATTTT.

The genes are TRBV20-1 and TRBJ2-3; D is undetermined. CDR3 length equals 10 residues. Germline-derived CDR1 and CDR2 are DFQATT and SNEGSKA (reference sequence). V lost 7 bases and J 6 bases, leaving 8 bases between the germline ends. The CDR3 loop is CSGLADTQYF. The CDR3 coding sequence is TGCAGTGGTTTGGCGGATACGCAGTATTTT.

This clone was seen only once. The chain recombines TRBV28 with TRBJ2-1, with D possibly matching TRBD1 (5 bases). Per germline, CDR1 MDHEN and CDR2 SYDVKM. The length of the CDR3 is 14 residues. Trimming left V 6 bases short and J 5 bases short, with 14 bases between. CDR3 nucleotides: TGTGCCAGCAGGCCCAGGGCCCCTAACAATGAGCAGTTCTTC. It specifies CASRPRAPNNEQFF.

The CDR3 DNA follows: TGTGCCAGCAGTGCTCGGGGCGTGCACGAGCAGTACTTC. Its translation: CASSARGVHEQYF. The chain joins TRBV28 to TRBJ2-7, with D possibly being TRBD1 or TRBD2 (5 bases each). The CDR3 is 13 residues long. The V end was cut by 5 bases, the J end by 5 bases, with 13 bases between. Germline-derived CDR1 and CDR2 are MDHEN and SYDVKM.

This clone appeared a single time. The chain employs TRBV2 and TRBJ2-7; perhaps TRBD1 as D (5 bases). The length of the CDR3 is 13 residues. Germline V lookup: CDR1 SNHLY, CDR2 FYNNEI. The germline V and J ends were trimmed by 4 bases and 7 bases, with 14 bases remaining between them. CDR3 loop: CASSADSLGEQYF. CDR3 sequence (DNA): TGTGCCAGCAGTGCAGACAGCCTGGGGGAGCAGTACTTC. Based on the CDR3 plus reference TRBV2 and TRBJ2-7, the full variable domain is EPEVTQTPSHQVTQMGQEVILRCVPISNHLYFYWYRQILGQKVEFLVSFYNNEISEKSEIFDDQFSVERPDGSNFTLKIRSTKLEDSAMYFCASSADSLGEQYFGPGTRLTVT.

CDR3 residues: CASSYSGSGRPQHF. CDR3 DNA sequence: TGTGCCAGCAGTTACTCAGGCTCCGGGCGGCCCCAGCATTTT. V and J are TRBV6-5 and TRBJ1-5; no clear D. Germline CDR1 MNHEY, CDR2 SVGAGI. V was clipped by 0 bases and J by 9 bases, with 12 bases between them. This CDR3 spans 14 amino acids.

CDR3 amino acids: CASRSGTGDEQYF. In DNA form, the CDR3 reads TGCGCCAGCAGATCCGGGACAGGTGACGAGCAGTACTTC. The rearrangement joins TRBV5-1 to TRBJ2-7; TRBD1 matches at 8 bases. The V and J ends lost 5 bases and 5 bases, in that order; junction bases with no gene match: 6. The germline gives CDR1 SGHRS, CDR2 YFSETQ. CDR3 length: 13 amino acids.

The chain links TRBV29-1 to TRBJ2-3; D unresolved. Trimming left V 7 bases short and J 0 bases short, with 8 bases between. The CDR3 has 12 residues. Germline V gene data show CDR1 as SQVTM and CDR2 as ANQGSEA. The CDR3 DNA sequence: TGCAGCGCCAGACTTAGCACAGATACGCAGTATTTT. It translates to CSARLSTDTQYF.